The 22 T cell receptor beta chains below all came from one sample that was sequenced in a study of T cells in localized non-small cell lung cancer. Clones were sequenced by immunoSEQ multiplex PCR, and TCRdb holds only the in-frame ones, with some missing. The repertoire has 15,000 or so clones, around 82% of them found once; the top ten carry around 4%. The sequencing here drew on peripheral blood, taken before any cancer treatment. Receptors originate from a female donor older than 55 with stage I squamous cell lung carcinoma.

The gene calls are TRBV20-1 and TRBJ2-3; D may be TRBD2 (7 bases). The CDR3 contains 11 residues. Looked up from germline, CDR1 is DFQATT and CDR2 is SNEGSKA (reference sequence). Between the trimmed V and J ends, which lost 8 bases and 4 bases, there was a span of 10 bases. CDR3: CSPGGSDTQYF. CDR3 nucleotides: TGCAGTCCGGGGGGCTCAGATACGCAGTATTTT.

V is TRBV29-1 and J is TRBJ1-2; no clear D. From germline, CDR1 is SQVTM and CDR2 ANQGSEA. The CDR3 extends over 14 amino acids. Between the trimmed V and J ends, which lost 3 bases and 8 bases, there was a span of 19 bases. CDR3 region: CSVEGRPPRGGYTF. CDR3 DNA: TGCAGCGTTGAGGGCAGGCCGCCTCGGGGAGGCTACACCTTC.

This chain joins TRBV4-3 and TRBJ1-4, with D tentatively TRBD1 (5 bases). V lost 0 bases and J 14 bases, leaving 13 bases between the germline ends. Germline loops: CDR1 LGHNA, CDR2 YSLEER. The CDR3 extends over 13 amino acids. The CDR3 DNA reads TGCGCCAGCAGCCAAGATCAGGGAAAGGGGCTGTTTTTT. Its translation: CASSQDQGKGLFF.

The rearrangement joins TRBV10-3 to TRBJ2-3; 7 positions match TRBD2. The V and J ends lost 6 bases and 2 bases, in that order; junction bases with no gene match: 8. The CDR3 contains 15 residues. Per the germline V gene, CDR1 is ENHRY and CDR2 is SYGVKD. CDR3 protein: CAISEGLVLTDTQYF. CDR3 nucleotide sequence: TGTGCCATCAGCGAAGGACTAGTTCTCACAGATACGCAGTATTTT.

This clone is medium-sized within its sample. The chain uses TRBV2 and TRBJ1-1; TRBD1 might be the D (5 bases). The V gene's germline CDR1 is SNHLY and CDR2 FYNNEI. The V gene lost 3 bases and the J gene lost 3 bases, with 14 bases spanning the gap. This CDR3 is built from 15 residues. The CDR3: CASSDGPGRYTEAFF. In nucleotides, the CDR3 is TGTGCCAGCAGTGATGGGCCGGGGCGTTACACTGAAGCTTTCTTT.

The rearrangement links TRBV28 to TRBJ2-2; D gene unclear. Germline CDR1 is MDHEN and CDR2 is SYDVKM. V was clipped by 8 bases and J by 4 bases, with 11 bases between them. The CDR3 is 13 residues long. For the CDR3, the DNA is TGTGCCAGCGGAAATCTAGGCACCGGGGAGCTGTTTTTT. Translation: CASGNLGTGELFF.

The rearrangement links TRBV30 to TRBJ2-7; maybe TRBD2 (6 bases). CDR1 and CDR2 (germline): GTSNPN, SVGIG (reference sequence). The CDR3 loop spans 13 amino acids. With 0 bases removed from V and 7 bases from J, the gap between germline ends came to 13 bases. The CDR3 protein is CAWSVLRGSEQYF. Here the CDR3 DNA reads TGTGCCTGGAGTGTTCTGCGGGGCTCGGAGCAGTACTTC. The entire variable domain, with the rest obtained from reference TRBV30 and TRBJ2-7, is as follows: SQTIHQWPATLVQPVGSPLSLECTVEGTSNPNLYWYRQAAGRGLQLLFYSVGIGQISSEVPQNLSASRPQDRQFILSSKKLLLSDSGFYLCAWSVLRGSEQYFGPGTRLTVT.

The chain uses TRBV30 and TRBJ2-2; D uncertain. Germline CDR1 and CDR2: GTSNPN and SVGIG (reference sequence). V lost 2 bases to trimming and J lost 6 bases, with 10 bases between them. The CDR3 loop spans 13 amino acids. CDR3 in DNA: TGTGCCTGGAGTAGTAGTGGTCCCGGGGAGCTGTTTTTT. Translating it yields CAWSSSGPGELFF.

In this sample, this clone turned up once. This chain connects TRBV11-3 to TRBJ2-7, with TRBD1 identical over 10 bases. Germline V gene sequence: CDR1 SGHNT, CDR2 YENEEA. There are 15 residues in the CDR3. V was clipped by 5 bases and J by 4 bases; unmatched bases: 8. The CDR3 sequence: CASSVGGTGVYEQYF. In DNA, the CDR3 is TGTGCCAGCAGCGTAGGTGGGACAGGGGTTTACGAGCAGTACTTC. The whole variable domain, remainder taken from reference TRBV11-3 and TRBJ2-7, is EAGVVQSPRYKIIEKKQPVAFWCNPISGHNTLYWYLQNLGQGPELLIRYENEEAVDDSQLPKDRFSAERLKGVDSTLKIQPAELGDSAVYLCASSVGGTGVYEQYFGPGTRLTVT.

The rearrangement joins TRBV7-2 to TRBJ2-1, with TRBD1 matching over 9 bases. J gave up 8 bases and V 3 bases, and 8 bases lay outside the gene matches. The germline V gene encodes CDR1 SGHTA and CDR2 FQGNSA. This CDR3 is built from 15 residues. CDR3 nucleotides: TGTGCCAGCAGCTTTAGACAGGGGGACGTGGATGAGCAGTTCTTC. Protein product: CASSFRQGDVDEQFF.

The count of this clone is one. DNA of the CDR3: TGTGCCAGCAGCACCTACAAGAACACTGAAGCTTTCTTT. Translated: CASSTYKNTEAFF. The J gene is TRBJ1-1, the V gene TRBV7-3; unclear D gene. CDR1 and CDR2 (germline): SGHTA, FQGTGA. This CDR3 is 13 amino acids long. Trimming removed 5 bases from V and 1 base from J, with 8 bases in between.

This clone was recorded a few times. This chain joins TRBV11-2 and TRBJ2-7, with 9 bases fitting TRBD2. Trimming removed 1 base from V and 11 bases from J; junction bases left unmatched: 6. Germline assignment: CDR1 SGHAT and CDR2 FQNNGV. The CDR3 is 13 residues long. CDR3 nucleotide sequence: TGTGCCAGCAGCTTAGTGGTTAGCGGGGGCGAGTACTTC. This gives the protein CASSLVVSGGEYF.

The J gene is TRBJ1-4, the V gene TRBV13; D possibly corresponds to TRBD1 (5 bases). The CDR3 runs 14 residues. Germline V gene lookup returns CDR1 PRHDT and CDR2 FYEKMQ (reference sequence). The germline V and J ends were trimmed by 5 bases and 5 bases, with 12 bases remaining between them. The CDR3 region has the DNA TGTGCCAGCAGCCCCGACCAGGGAAATGAAAAACTGTTTTTT. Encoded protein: CASSPDQGNEKLFF.

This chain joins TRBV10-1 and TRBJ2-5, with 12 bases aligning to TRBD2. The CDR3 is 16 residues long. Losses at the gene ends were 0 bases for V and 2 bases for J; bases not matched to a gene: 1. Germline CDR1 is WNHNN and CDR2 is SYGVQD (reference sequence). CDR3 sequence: CASSESLAGGQETQYF. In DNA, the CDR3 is TGCGCCAGCAGTGAGTCCCTAGCGGGGGGGCAAGAGACCCAGTACTTC.

This CDR3 reads CASSSGQGAPLHF. The CDR3 DNA reads as TGTGCCAGCAGCTCGGGACAGGGGGCGCCCCTCCACTTT. The chain joins TRBV7-9 to TRBJ1-6; TRBD1 matches 12 bases. CDR1 SEHNR and CDR2 FQNEAQ come from the germline V gene (reference sequence). The junction had 2 bases not matched to a gene; V was cut back by 4 bases and J by 13 bases. The CDR3 contains 13 residues.

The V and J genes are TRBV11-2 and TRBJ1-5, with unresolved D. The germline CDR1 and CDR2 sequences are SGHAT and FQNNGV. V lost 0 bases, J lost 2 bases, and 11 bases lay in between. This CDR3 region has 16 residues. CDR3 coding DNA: TGTGCCAGCAGCTTAGACCACCAGTACGGCAATCAGCCCCAGCATTTT. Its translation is CASSLDHQYGNQPQHF.

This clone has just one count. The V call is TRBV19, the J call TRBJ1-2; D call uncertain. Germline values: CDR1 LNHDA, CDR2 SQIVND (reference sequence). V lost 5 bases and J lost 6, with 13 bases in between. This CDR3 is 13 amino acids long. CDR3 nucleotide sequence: TGTGCCAGTAGTCCCGGGTTTGGGCATGGCTACACCTTC. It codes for CASSPGFGHGYTF.

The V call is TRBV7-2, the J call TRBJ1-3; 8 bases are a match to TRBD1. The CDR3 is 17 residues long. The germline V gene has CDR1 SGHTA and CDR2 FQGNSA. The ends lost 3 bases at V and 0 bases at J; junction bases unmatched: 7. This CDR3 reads CASSFQPTGGSGNTIYF. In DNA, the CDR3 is TGTGCCAGCAGCTTCCAGCCCACAGGGGGCTCTGGAAACACCATATATTTT.

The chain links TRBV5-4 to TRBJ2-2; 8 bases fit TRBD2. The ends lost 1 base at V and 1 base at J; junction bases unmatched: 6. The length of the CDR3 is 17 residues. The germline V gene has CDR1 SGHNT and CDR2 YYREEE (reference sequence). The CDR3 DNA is TGTGCCAGCAGCTTGCCAGCGGGGGCCCAGAACACCGGGGAGCTGTTTTTT. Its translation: CASSLPAGAQNTGELFF.

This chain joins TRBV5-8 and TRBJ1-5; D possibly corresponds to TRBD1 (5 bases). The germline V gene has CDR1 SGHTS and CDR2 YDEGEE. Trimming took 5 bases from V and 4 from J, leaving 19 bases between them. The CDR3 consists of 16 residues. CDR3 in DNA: TGTGCCAGCAGTTCCGGGACGGACCTGTGGAATCAGCCCCAGCATTTT. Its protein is CASSSGTDLWNQPQHF.

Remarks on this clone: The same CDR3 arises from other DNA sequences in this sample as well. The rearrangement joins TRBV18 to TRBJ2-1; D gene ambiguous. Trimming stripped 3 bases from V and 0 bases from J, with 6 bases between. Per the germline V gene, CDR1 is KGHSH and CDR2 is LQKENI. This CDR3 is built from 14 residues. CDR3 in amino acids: CASSPSHSYNEQFF. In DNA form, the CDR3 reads TGTGCCAGCTCACCTAGCCACTCCTACAATGAGCAGTTCTTC.

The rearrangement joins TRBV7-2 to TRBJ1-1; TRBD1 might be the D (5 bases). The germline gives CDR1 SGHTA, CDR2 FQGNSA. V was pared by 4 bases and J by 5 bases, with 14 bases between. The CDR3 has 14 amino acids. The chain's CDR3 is CASSSPQGLTEAFF. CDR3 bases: TGTGCCAGCAGCTCGCCCCAGGGTTTGACTGAAGCTTTCTTT.